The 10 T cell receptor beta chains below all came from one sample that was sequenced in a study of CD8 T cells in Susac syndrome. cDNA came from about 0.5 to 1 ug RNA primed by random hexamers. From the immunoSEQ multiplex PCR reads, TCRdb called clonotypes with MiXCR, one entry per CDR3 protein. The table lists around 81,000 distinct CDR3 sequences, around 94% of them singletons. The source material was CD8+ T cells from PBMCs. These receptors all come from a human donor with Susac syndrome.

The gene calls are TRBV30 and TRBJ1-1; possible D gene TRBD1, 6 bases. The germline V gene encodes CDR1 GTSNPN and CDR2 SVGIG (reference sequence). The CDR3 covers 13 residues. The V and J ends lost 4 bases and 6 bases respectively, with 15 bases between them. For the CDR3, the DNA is TGTGCCTGGAAGGTTACCAGGGGTTCTGAAGCTTTCTTT. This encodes CAWKVTRGSEAFF.

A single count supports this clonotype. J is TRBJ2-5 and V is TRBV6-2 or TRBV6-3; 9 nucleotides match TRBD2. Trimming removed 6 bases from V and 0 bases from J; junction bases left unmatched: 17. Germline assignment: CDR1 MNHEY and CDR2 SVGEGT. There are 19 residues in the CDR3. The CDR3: CASRDLAGLPLNNQETQYF. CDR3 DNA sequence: TGTGCCAGCAGAGATCTAGCGGGACTACCTCTTAATAACCAAGAGACCCAGTACTTC.

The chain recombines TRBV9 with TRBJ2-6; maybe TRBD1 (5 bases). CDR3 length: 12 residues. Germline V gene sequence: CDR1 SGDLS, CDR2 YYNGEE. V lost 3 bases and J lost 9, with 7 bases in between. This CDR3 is CASSGDSNVLTF. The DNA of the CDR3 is TGTGCCAGCAGCGGAGACAGCAACGTCCTGACTTTC.

The CDR3, as DNA: TGCGCCAGCAGCCAAGACTGGATGGGACAGGGACTAAATGAGCAGTTCTTC. Protein sequence: CASSQDWMGQGLNEQFF. The V call is TRBV4-3, the J call TRBJ2-1; 9 bases match TRBD1. V lost 0 bases and J lost 7; bases outside the gene matches: 10. The CDR3 spans 17 residues. CDR1 and CDR2 from the germline V gene are LGHNA and YSLEER.

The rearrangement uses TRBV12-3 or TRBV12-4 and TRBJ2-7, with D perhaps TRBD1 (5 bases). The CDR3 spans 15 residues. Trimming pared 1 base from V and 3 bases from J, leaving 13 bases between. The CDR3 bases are TGTGCCAGCAGTTTAGGCGCCAGGGATTACTACGAGCAGTACTTC. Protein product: CASSLGARDYYEQYF.

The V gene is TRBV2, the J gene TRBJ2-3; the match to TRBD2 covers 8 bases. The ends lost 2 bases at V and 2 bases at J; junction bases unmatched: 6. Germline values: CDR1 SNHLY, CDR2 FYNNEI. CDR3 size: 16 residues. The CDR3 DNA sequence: TGTGCCAGCAGTGAAAGGGTAGCGGGGAACACAGATACGCAGTATTTT. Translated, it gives CASSERVAGNTDTQYF.

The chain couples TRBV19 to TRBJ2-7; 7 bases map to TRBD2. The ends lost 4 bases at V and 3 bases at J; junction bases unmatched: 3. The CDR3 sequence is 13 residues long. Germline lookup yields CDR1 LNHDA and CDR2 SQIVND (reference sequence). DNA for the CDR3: TGTGCCAGTAGTAGTGGACTAGACTACGAGCAGTACTTC. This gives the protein CASSSGLDYEQYF.

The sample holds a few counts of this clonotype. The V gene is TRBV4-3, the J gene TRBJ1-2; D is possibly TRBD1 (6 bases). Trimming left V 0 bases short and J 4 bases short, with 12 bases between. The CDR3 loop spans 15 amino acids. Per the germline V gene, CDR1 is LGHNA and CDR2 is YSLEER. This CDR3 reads CASSQEVQGIYGYTF. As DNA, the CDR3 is TGCGCCAGCAGCCAAGAGGTCCAGGGGATCTATGGCTACACCTTC.

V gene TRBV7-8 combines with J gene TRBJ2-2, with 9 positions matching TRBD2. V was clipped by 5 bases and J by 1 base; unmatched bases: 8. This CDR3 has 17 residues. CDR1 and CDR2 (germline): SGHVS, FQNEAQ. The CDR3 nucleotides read TGTGCCAGCAGCCCAGTCATTAGCGGGGGGAACACCGGGGAGCTGTTTTTT. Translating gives CASSPVISGGNTGELFF. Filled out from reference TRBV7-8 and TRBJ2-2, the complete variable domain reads GAGVSQSPRYKVAKRGQDVALRCDPISGHVSLFWYQQALGQGPEFLTYFQNEAQLDKSGLPSDRFFAERPEGSVSTLKIQRTQQEDSAVYLCASSPVISGGNTGELFFGEGSRLTVL.

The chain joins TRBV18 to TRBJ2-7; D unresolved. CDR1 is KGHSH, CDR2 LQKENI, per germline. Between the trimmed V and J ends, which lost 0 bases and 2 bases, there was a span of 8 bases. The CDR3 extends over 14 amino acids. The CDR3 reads CASSPPRRTYEQYF. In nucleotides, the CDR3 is TGTGCCAGCTCACCACCACGGAGAACCTACGAGCAGTACTTC.